This T cell receptor (beta chain) was obtained from a study of Ad26.COV2.S vaccination and SARS-CoV-2 variants. The treatment is: over 15 received Ad26.COV2.S at low or high dose, single or two shots; about 5 received placebo; per-sample allocation not given. Day 63 after the first injection of vaccine or placebo was the sampling time. CDR3 length equals 16 residues. The V and J ends lost 4 bases and 4 bases, in that order; junction bases with no gene match: 7. The germline gives CDR1 MDHEN, CDR2 SYDVKM. Profiling relied on immunoSEQ multiplex PCR, and the TCRdb table lists in-frame clones only, not all of them. The sample has 430,000 or so clones, 90% seen once.

The receptor's source is a person between 18 and 65 years old who received the Ad26.COV2.S COVID-19 vaccine or a placebo. Here the sequenced sample was peripheral blood, taken in a trial of Ad26.COV2.S vaccine versus placebo. V is TRBV28 and J is TRBJ2-7; 13 positions match TRBD2. CDR3 residues: CASSYQRTSGSYEQYF. CDR3 in DNA: TGTGCCAGCAGTTACCAAAGGACTAGCGGGAGTTACGAGCAGTACTTC. Combining the CDR3 with reference TRBV28 and TRBJ2-7 gives the whole variable domain DVKVTQSSRYLVKRTGEKVFLECVQDMDHENMFWYRQDPGLGLRLIYFSYDVKMKEKGDIPEGYSVSREKKERFSLILESASTNQTSMYLCASSYQRTSGSYEQYFGPGTRLTVT.